This TCR beta chain was identified during a study of cytotoxic CD8 clonotypes in ibrutinib-treated CLL. The germline gives CDR1 SGDLS, CDR2 YYNGEE. V was shortened by 4 bases and J by 2 bases, with 7 bases between the two germline ends. This CDR3 comprises 13 residues. TCRdb's copy holds only in-frame clones and misses some; the assay was immunoSEQ multiplex PCR. Seen here are 270,000 or so clones, 60% to 80% observed once, and the top ten hold about 5%. The TCR comes from a human donor with chronic lymphocytic leukemia. The chain has TRBV9 and TRBJ1-5; D is uncertain. The sequences come from PBMCs, collected at disease progression, from a patient treated with ibrutinib. CDR3 nucleotide sequence: TGTGCCAGCAGCCAGGCAGGCAATCAGCCCCAGCATTTT. Amino acids: CASSQAGNQPQHF.